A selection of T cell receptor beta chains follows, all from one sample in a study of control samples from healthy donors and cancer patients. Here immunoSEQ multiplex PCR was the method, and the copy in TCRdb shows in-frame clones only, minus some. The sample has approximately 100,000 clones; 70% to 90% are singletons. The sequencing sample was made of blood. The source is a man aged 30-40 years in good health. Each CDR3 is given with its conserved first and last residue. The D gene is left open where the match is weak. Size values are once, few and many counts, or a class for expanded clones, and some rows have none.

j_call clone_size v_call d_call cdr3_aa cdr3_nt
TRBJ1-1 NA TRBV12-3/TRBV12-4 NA CASSTAMNTEAFF TGTGCCAGCAGCACAGCAATGAACACTGAAGCTTTCTTT
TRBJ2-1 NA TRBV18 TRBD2 CASSPLPLLAGGLNEQFF TGTGCCAGCTCACCACTCCCCCTACTAGCGGGAGGTCTAAATGAGCAGTTCTTC
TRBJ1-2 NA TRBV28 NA CASRWDGYGYTF TGTGCCAGCAGGTGGGACGGCTATGGCTACACCTTC
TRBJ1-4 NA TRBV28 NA CASGTTFATNEKLFF TGTGCCAGCGGTACGACTTTTGCAACTAATGAAAAACTGTTTTTT
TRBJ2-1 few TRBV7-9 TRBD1 CASSTGGWEFF TGTGCCAGCAGCACAGGGGGTTGGGAGTTCTTC
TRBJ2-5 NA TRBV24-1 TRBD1 CATSDHRTGEGQETQYF TGTGCCACCAGTGATCACCGGACAGGGGAAGGACAAGAGACCCAGTACTTC
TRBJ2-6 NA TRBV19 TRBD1 CASSIRGRNSGANVLTF TGTGCCAGTAGTATAAGGGGGCGCAACTCTGGGGCCAACGTCCTGACTTTC
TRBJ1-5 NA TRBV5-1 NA CASSFGQNQPQHF TGCGCCAGCAGCTTTGGTCAGAATCAGCCCCAGCATTTT
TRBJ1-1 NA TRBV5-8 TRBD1 CASEQGADYLWVNTEAFF TGTGCCAGTGAACAGGGGGCTGACTATCTATGGGTGAACACTGAAGCTTTCTTT
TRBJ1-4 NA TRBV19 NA CASSIEGGDAEKLFF TGTGCCAGTAGTATAGAAGGCGGGGACGCCGAAAAACTGTTTTTT
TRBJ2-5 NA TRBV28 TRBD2 CASSLSLGTSGHQETQYF TGTGCCAGCAGTTTATCTCTCGGGACTAGCGGACACCAAGAGACCCAGTACTTC
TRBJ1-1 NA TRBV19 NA CASASEGVLGAFF TGTGCCAGCGCATCTGAGGGAGTTCTCGGAGCTTTCTTT
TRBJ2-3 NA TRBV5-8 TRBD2 CASSLRLAGDTDTQYF TGTGCCAGCAGCTTAAGACTAGCGGGAGACACAGATACGCAGTATTTT
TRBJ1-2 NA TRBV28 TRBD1 CASRWTGEYYGYTF TGTGCCAGCAGGTGGACAGGGGAATACTATGGCTACACCTTC
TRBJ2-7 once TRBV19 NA CASSIQGRGGNEQYF TGTGCCAGTAGTATACAGGGCAGGGGAGGCAACGAGCAGTACTTC
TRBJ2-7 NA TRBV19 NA CASSIDVNPYEQYF TGTGCCAGTAGTATCGACGTGAACCCCTACGAGCAGTACTTC
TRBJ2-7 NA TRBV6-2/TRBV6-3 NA CASSEGGFRGAYEQYF TGTGCCAGCAGTGAGGGTGGTTTCAGGGGGGCCTACGAGCAGTACTTC
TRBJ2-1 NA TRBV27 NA CASSFQGYNEQFF TGTGCCAGCAGTTTTCAGGGCTACAATGAGCAGTTCTTC
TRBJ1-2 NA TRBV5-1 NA CASSPFSYDVRHTF TGCGCCAGCAGCCCATTTTCATATGACGTACGCCACACCTTC
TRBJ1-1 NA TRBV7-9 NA CASSDLRVNTEAFF TGTGCCAGCAGCGATCTCAGAGTTAACACTGAAGCTTTCTTT
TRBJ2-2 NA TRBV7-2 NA CASSLGPRGELFF TGTGCCAGCAGCTTGGGGCCGCGCGGGGAGCTGTTTTTT
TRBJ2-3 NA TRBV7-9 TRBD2 CASSYQLAGGPVGTDTQYF TGTGCCAGCAGCTACCAACTAGCGGGAGGGCCGGTTGGGACAGATACGCAGTATTTT
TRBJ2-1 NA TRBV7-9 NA CASSPSEGSYNEQFF TGTGCCAGCAGCCCCTCCGAGGGATCCTACAATGAGCAGTTCTTC
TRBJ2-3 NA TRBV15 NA CATSIGRGPGTDTQYF TGTGCCACCAGCATCGGGCGAGGGCCGGGCACAGATACGCAGTATTTT
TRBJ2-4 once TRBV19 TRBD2 CASSNSGRAQLAKNIQYF TGTGCCAGTAGCAATAGCGGGAGGGCCCAGCTAGCCAAAAACATTCAGTACTTC
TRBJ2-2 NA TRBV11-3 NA CASSSGDGGLFF TGTGCCAGCAGCTCCGGGGACGGGGGGCTGTTTTTT
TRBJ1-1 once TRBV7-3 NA CASSLLGGGTEAFF TGTGCCAGCAGCTTATTGGGGGGCGGCACTGAAGCTTTCTTT
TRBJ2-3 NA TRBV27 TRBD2 CASSLTTSGSTDTQYF TGTGCCAGCAGTCTAACGACTAGCGGAAGCACAGATACGCAGTATTTT
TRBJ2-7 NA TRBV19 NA CASSLQGSMSGSSHEQYF TGTGCCAGTAGTTTACAGGGGAGTATGAGCGGGAGTTCACACGAGCAGTACTTC
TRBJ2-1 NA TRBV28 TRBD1 CASSTTFRQGNKDSYNEQFF TGTGCCAGCAGTACGACCTTCCGACAGGGGAATAAGGACTCCTACAATGAGCAGTTCTTC
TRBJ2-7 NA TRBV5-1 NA CASRPGPRTEQYF TGCGCCAGCAGACCCGGTCCAAGAACCGAGCAGTACTTC
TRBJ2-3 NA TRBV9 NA CASSARTPPRTQYF TGTGCCAGCAGCGCCCGGACCCCCCCAAGGACGCAGTATTTT
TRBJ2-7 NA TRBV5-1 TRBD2 CASSLVRGVDEQYF TGCGCCAGCAGCTTGGTTCGGGGGGTCGACGAGCAGTACTTC
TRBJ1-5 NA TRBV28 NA CASSLSEESNQPQHF TGTGCCAGCAGTTTGTCGGAGGAGAGCAATCAGCCCCAGCATTTT
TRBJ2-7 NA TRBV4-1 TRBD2 CASSQPGGSYEQYF TGCGCCAGCAGCCAACCGGGAGGTTCCTACGAACAGTACTTC
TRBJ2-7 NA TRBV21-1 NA CASSNSGNSNYEQYF TGTGCCAGCAGCAACTCCGGGAACAGCAATTACGAGCAGTACTTC
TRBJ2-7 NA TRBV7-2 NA CASSLDGTYYEQYF TGTGCCAGCAGCTTAGATGGCACCTACTACGAGCAGTACTTC
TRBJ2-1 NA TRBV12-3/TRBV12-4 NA CASSPTQENEQFF TGTGCCAGCAGTCCTACACAGGAGAATGAGCAGTTCTTC